This is a list of T cell receptor beta chains from one sample in a study of shared clonotypes between healthy human individuals. Profiled with immunoSEQ multiplex PCR; TCRdb holds only in-frame clones, not every one. The table lists about 2 million clones, 85% to 95% of them singletons. Sequencing was performed on naive CD8+ T cells sorted from blood. These receptors were collected from a man younger than 35 in good health. CDR3s include the opening cysteine and the closing phenylalanine or tryptophan. Fields, in order: clone size, J gene, V gene, CDR3 protein. Some rows mark clone size as missing; the rest say once, few, many or name a class of expanded clone.

>once|TRBJ2-3|TRBV29-1
CSGGVEQGEPTDTQYF
>.|TRBJ1-1|TRBV6-1
CASSATGTLTEAFF
>.|TRBJ2-6|TRBV19
CATLGSGANVLTF
>few|TRBJ1-6|TRBV4-1
CASSPTDGNRPLHF
>.|TRBJ2-5|TRBV5-6
CASSLIGNQETQYF
>.|TRBJ2-7|TRBV6-5
CASSYSVGETSYEQYF
>.|TRBJ2-5|TRBV25-1
CASSDSSETQYF
>.|TRBJ2-7|TRBV27
CASSLEGATYEQYF
>.|TRBJ1-2|TRBV27
CASSPGRITGFGYTF
>.|TRBJ1-1|TRBV4-3
CASSHPPGAGDTEAFF
>.|TRBJ2-1|TRBV4-1
CASSQVALWNEQFF
>.|TRBJ2-7|TRBV4-3
CASSLGTSGSSEQYF
>.|TRBJ2-3|TRBV6-5
CASSSGPRTDTQYF
>.|TRBJ2-2|TRBV10-3
CAISEASGSTGELFF
>.|TRBJ2-7|TRBV2
CASRPGQGLYEQYF
>.|TRBJ2-2|TRBV19
CASSIAGGTELFF
>.|TRBJ2-2|TRBV28
CASNTRGGTGELFF
>.|TRBJ2-7|TRBV27
CASSFLGSDYEQYF
>.|TRBJ1-1|TRBV4-1
CASSPGQGLTNTEAFF
>.|TRBJ2-1|TRBV29-1
CSAAYTGGTDNEQFF
>once|TRBJ2-3|TRBV7-2
CASSLVVNTDTQYF
>.|TRBJ2-1|TRBV5-6
CASSFAGQGYNEQFF
>.|TRBJ2-3|TRBV19
CASRSGAADTQYF
>.|TRBJ2-2|TRBV5-6
CASSSDAGELFF
>few|TRBJ2-3|TRBV9
CASSVGTSGTDTQYF
>.|TRBJ2-1|TRBV11-2
CASSLDLWEEQFF